This passage covers 18 T cell receptor beta chains from one sample sequenced in a study of Ad26.COV2.S vaccination and SARS-CoV-2 variants. Repertoires were generated with immunoSEQ multiplex PCR, while TCRdb's copy carries only in-frame clones and drops some. The sample records 300,000 to 400,000 clones, approximately 90% being singletons. Treatment denoted: 15 to 20 received Ad26.COV2.S at low or high dose, single or two shots; several received placebo; per-sample allocation not given. The study sampled participants on day 63 after the first vaccine or placebo injection. The starting material was peripheral blood, obtained in a trial of Ad26.COV2.S vaccine versus placebo. These receptors all come from a person between 18 and 65 years old who received the Ad26.COV2.S COVID-19 vaccine or a placebo.

The gene calls are TRBV5-1 and TRBJ1-2; TRBD1 is a possible D gene (6 bases). Germline CDR1 is SGHRS and CDR2 is YFSETQ. Trimming removed 4 bases at V and 0 bases at J, with 10 bases between. The CDR3 spans 14 residues. The CDR3 loop reads CASSPGVTNYGYTF. The CDR3 coding sequence is TGCGCCAGCAGCCCAGGGGTTACTAACTATGGCTACACCTTC.

V gene TRBV28 combines with J gene TRBJ2-6; D remains unclear. Germline CDR1 is MDHEN and CDR2 is SYDVKM. This CDR3 is built from 15 residues. V lost 3 bases and J 0 bases, leaving 6 bases between the germline ends. The CDR3, as DNA: TGTGCCAGCAGTTTTTCGCTCTCTGGGGCCAACGTCCTGACTTTC. This encodes CASSFSLSGANVLTF.

Only one count was recorded for this clone. The J gene is TRBJ2-3, the V gene TRBV27; D unclear. With 2 bases removed from V and 0 bases from J, the gap between germline ends came to 6 bases. The germline gives CDR1 MNHEY, CDR2 SMNVEV (reference sequence). The CDR3 length is 14 residues. The CDR3 DNA follows: TGTGCCAGCAGTTTAAGGGATAGCACAGATACGCAGTATTTT. The encoded protein is CASSLRDSTDTQYF.

This rearrangement joins TRBV19 to TRBJ1-1, with D unresolved. The CDR3 is 17 amino acids. V was cut by 3 bases and J by 3 bases, with 20 bases left in between. Germline CDR1 is LNHDA and CDR2 is SQIVND (reference sequence). The CDR3 protein is CASSILFGLQPYTEAFF. The DNA for the CDR3 is TGTGCCAGTAGTATTCTCTTCGGACTGCAACCTTACACTGAAGCTTTCTTT. The full variable domain, completed using reference TRBV19 and TRBJ1-1, is DGGITQSPKYLFRKEGQNVTLSCEQNLNHDAMYWYRQDPGQGLRLIYYSQIVNDFQKGDIAEGYSVSREKKESFPLTVTSAQKNPTAFYLCASSILFGLQPYTEAFFGQGTRLTVV.

The chain has TRBV5-1 and TRBJ1-1; D not resolved. Trimming pared 3 bases from V and 1 base from J, leaving 13 bases between. This CDR3 has 15 residues. CDR1 is SGHRS, CDR2 YFSETQ, per germline. The CDR3 sequence is CASSWLEGGNTEAFF. CDR3 DNA: TGCGCCAGCAGCTGGTTGGAGGGAGGGAACACTGAAGCTTTCTTT.

The sample holds a few counts of this clone. The gene calls are TRBV4-3 and TRBJ2-1; 11 bases are a match to TRBD2. The CDR3 is made up of 15 amino acids. V lost 4 bases, J lost 2 bases, and 1 base stayed unmatched. Germline CDR1 reads LGHNA; CDR2 reads YSLEER. The CDR3 region is CASSLSGGAYNEQFF. Here the CDR3 DNA reads TGCGCCAGCAGCCTTAGCGGGGGGGCCTACAATGAGCAGTTCTTC.

The chain has TRBV18 and TRBJ2-7, with 16 bases fitting TRBD2. Looked up from germline, CDR1 is KGHSH and CDR2 is LQKENI. V was clipped by 3 bases and J by 4 bases; unmatched bases: 12. The CDR3 totals 19 residues. The CDR3 region has the DNA TGTGCCAGCTCACCCTCTCTGGGACTAGCGGGGGGGACCCTATACGAGCAGTACTTC. This encodes CASSPSLGLAGGTLYEQYF. The whole variable domain, remainder taken from reference TRBV18 and TRBJ2-7, is NAGVMQNPRHLVRRRGQEARLRCSPMKGHSHVYWYRQLPEEGLKFMVYLQKENIIDESGMPKERFSAEFPKEGPSILRIQQVVRGDSAAYFCASSPSLGLAGGTLYEQYFGPGTRLTVT.

V gene TRBV10-3 combines with J gene TRBJ2-7; the match to TRBD1 covers 11 bases. There are 14 residues in the CDR3. Germline CDR1 and CDR2: ENHRY and SYGVKD. Trimming took 6 bases from V and 5 from J; bases not matched to a gene: 6. The CDR3 DNA is TGTGCCATCAGGGTGGACAGGGGGCAAAACGAGCAGTACTTC. Amino acids: CAIRVDRGQNEQYF.

The V gene is TRBV28, the J gene TRBJ2-7; TRBD1 matches at 9 bases. Trimming removed 11 bases from V and 2 bases from J; junction bases left unmatched: 7. The CDR3 totals 13 residues. Germline V gives CDR1 MDHEN, CDR2 SYDVKM. CDR3 protein: CAAKGTGPYEQYF. As DNA, the CDR3 is TGTGCCGCCAAGGGGACAGGGCCCTACGAGCAGTACTTC.

This clone appeared a single time. The chain links TRBV9 to TRBJ1-2; TRBD1 is a possible D gene (6 bases). Germline V gene data show CDR1 as SGDLS and CDR2 as YYNGEE. The CDR3 spans 14 residues. Trimming shortened V by 4 bases and J by 2 bases, and 12 bases separated the two germline ends. Written as DNA, the CDR3 is TGTGCCAGCAGCCTAGGGGGTGTCAACTATGGCTACACCTTC. It codes for CASSLGGVNYGYTF.

The rearrangement joins TRBV2 to TRBJ1-5, with D possibly TRBD1 on 5 matching bases. Germline V gives CDR1 SNHLY, CDR2 FYNNEI. The CDR3 extends over 13 amino acids. V was pared by 6 bases and J by 3 bases, with 9 bases between. The CDR3 bases are TGTGCCAGCAGGTCAGGGTTCAATCAGCCCCAGCATTTT. It translates to CASRSGFNQPQHF.

A single count supports this clone. The V gene is TRBV7-2, the J gene TRBJ2-1; 7 positions match TRBD2. The CDR3 has 15 amino acids. Germline V CDR1 and CDR2: SGHTA, FQGNSA. After removal of 1 base from V and 3 bases from J, the junction contained 3 bases not matched to a gene. The CDR3, as DNA: TGTGCCAGCAGCTTAGGACGGGGGGTCTACAATGAGCAGTTCTTC. Protein: CASSLGRGVYNEQFF.

The rearrangement uses TRBV18 and TRBJ2-7, with D maybe TRBD1 (6 bases). V was trimmed by 3 bases and J by 0 bases, leaving 6 bases between them. Germline V CDR1 and CDR2: KGHSH, LQKENI. The CDR3 runs 13 residues. The CDR3 DNA follows: TGTGCCAGCTCACCGGACAGCTCCTACGAGCAGTACTTC. Translated, it gives CASSPDSSYEQYF.

The chain is built from TRBV9 and TRBJ1-1; D may be TRBD1 (5 bases). The CDR3 sequence is 15 residues long. The V end was cut by 0 bases, the J end by 6 bases, with 15 bases between. Germline CDR1 SGDLS, CDR2 YYNGEE. The CDR3 bases are TGTGCCAGCAGCGTAGGGCCGGGGCTCAACCCTGAAGCTTTCTTT. Translated, it gives CASSVGPGLNPEAFF.

This clone was seen ten or more times. The chain is built from TRBV18 and TRBJ2-7; D unresolved. The CDR3 sequence is 19 residues long. V lost 0 bases to trimming and J lost 2 bases, with 23 bases between them. Germline CDR1 KGHSH, CDR2 LQKENI. The CDR3 nucleotides read TGTGCCAGCTCACCACCGATCGACCCAGACACGACGGTCACCTACGAGCAGTACTTC. This gives the protein CASSPPIDPDTTVTYEQYF.

CDR3 sequence: CATSRKGWQGHGYTF. The DNA for the CDR3 is TGTGCCACCAGCAGAAAAGGGTGGCAGGGGCATGGCTACACCTTC. This sequence joins TRBV15 and TRBJ1-2, with a tentative D call TRBD1 (6 bases). The length of the CDR3 is 15 residues. V was cut by 2 bases and J by 6 bases, with 16 bases left in between. Per the germline V gene, CDR1 is LNHNV and CDR2 is YYDKDF (reference sequence).

The chain couples TRBV18 to TRBJ1-1, with D possibly matching TRBD1 (5 bases). V was shortened by 7 bases and J by 1 base, with 13 bases between the two germline ends. From germline, CDR1 is KGHSH and CDR2 LQKENI. This CDR3 region has 14 residues. DNA of the CDR3: TGTGCCAGCTGGGAGACAGCCGAGAACACTGAAGCTTTCTTT. This translates into CASWETAENTEAFF.

V and J are TRBV12-5 and TRBJ1-4, with D hard to call. This CDR3 is built from 13 residues. CDR1 and CDR2 (germline): LGHNT, FRNRAP. V was cut by 1 base and J by 5 bases, with 5 bases left in between. The CDR3 spells CASGLGFNEKLFF. CDR3 sequence (DNA): TGTGCTAGTGGTTTGGGCTTCAATGAAAAACTGTTTTTT.